This paragraph reports one T cell receptor (beta chain). Its antigen is still unknown. With 1 base removed from V and 1 base from J, the gap between germline ends came to 7 bases. The CDR3 extends over 14 amino acids. Germline V gives CDR1 SGHAT, CDR2 FQNNGV. The sample belongs to a study of chemoradiotherapy in HPV16-positive cancers. Overall study context: A couple of HPV16-positive patients' cells yielded candidate HPV-specific clones and common motifs. The study's findings and limits: HPV-specific T cells were functionally defined from only two HPV16-positive patients. During treatment, candidate HPV-specific clones and E7-related motifs expanded in tumor.

This table comes from immunoSEQ multiplex PCR, and its TCRdb copy is limited to in-frame clones, with some not included. Of about 12,000 clones in the sample, around 87% were seen once. Repertoires were sampled repeatedly during chemoradiotherapy. The chain is built from TRBV11-2 and TRBJ1-1; D ambiguous. The receptor comes from a human donor with HPV-associated anogenital cancer. Source: blood, taken from a patient who underwent chemoradiotherapy. CDR3: CASSLGPGNTEAFF. CDR3 nucleotide sequence: TGTGCCAGCAGCTTAGGTCCCGGGAACACTGAAGCTTTCTTT.